Here is one T cell receptor (beta chain) with its context. Its specificity is unknown. This record comes from a study of monozygotic twins with inflammatory bowel disease. The UMIs carried a 6-nucleotide sample barcode, and they were added by template switching. Following a re-call of the 5' RACE reads, TCRdb has one entry per CDR3 protein and lacks DNA. The clone table shows roughly 300,000 distinct CDR3 sequences, with the ten largest holding approximately 5.9%. Study-level points and caveats: Discrimination among different T cell subtypes was not achievable. For IBD patients, clonotypes shared with others were fewer than for healthy twins, especially with disease activity. Comparison of concordant versus discordant twins revealed no difference in repertoire similarity, possibly due to limited power.

CDR3 length equals 11 residues. The J gene is TRBJ2-2, the V gene TRBV12-3 or TRBV12-4. The clonotype comes from a human donor with ulcerative colitis or Crohn's disease, or a healthy co-twin of an affected twin (not recorded which). The specimen was blood. CDR3 region: CASSLIGELFF.